Listed here is a single T cell receptor (beta chain). The trim removed 6 bases at V and 7 bases at J, leaving 7 bases unmatched. Germline-derived CDR1 and CDR2 are SNHLY and FYNNEI. CDR3 length: 14 amino acids. The data are from a study of T cell repertoires in ileal Crohn's disease. Time point meaning: neoterminal ileum biopsy at postoperative endoscopy, about 6 months after surgery. Generated by immunoSEQ multiplex PCR, the TCRdb table keeps only in-frame clones and is missing some. The table has approximately 13,000 clones, about 67% seen once; the top ten hold roughly 8.7%. Sequenced material: ileal tissue. The clonotype was recovered from an adult with Crohn's disease. The chain employs TRBV2 and TRBJ1-5, with 9 bases fitting TRBD1. The CDR3 loop is CASRKQGTGQPQHF. The CDR3 nucleotides read TGTGCCAGCAGAAAACAGGGGACAGGGCAGCCCCAGCATTTT. Filled out from reference TRBV2 and TRBJ1-5, the complete variable domain reads EPEVTQTPSHQVTQMGQEVILRCVPISNHLYFYWYRQILGQKVEFLVSFYNNEISEKSEIFDDQFSVERPDGSNFTLKIRSTKLEDSAMYFCASRKQGTGQPQHFGDGTRLSIL.